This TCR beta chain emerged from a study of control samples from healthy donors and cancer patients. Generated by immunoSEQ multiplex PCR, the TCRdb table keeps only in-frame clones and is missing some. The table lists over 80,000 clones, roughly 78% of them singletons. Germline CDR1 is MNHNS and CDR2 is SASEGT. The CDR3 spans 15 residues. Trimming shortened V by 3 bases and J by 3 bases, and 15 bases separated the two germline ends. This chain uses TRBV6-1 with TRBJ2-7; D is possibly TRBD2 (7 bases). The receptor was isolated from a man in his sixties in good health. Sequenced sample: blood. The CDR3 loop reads CASSDPGGSYYEQYF. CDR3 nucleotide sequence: TGTGCCAGCAGTGACCCGGGGGGCAGCTACTACGAGCAGTACTTC.